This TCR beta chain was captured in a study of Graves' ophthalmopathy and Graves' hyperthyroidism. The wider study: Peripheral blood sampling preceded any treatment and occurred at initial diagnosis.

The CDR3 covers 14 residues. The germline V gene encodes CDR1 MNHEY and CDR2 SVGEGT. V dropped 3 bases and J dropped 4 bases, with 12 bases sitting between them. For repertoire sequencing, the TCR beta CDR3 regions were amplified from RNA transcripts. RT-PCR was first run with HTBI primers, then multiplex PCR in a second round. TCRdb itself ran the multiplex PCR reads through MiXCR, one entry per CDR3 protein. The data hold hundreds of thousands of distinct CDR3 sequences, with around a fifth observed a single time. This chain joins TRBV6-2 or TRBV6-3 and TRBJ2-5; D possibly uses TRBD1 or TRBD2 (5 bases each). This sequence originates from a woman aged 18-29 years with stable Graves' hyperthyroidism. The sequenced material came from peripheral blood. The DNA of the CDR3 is TGTGCCAGCAGTTATGGGGACGAAGTAGAGACCCAGTACTTC. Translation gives CASSYGDEVETQYF.